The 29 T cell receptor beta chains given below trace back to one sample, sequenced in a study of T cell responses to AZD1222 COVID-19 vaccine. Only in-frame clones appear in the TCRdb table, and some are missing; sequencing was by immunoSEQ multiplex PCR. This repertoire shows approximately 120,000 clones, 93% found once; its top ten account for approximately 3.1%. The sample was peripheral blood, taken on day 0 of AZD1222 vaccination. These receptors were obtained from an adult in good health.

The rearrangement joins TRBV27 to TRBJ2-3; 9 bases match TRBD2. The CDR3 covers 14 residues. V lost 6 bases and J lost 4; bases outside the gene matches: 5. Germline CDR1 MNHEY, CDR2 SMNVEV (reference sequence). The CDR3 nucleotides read TGTGCCAGCAGGTCTGGCGGGAGGGCAGATACGCAGTATTTT. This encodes CASRSGGRADTQYF.

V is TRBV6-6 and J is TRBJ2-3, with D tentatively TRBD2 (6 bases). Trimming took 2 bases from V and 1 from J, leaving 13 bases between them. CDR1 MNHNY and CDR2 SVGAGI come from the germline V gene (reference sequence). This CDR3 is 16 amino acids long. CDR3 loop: CASSYGPPGGTDTQYF. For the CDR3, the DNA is TGTGCCAGCAGTTACGGTCCCCCGGGAGGCACAGATACGCAGTATTTT.

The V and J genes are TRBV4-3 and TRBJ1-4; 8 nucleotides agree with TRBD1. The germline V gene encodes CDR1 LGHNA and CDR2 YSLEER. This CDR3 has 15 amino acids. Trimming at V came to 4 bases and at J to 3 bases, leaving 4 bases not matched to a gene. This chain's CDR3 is CASSPQGAANEKLFF. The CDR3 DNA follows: TGCGCCAGCAGCCCTCAGGGGGCAGCTAATGAAAAACTGTTTTTT.

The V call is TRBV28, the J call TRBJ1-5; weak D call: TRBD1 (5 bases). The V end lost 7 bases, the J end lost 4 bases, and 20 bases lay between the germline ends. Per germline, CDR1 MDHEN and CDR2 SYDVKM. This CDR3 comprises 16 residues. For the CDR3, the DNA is TGTGCCAGCACTCCTGGTCCAGGGCGAGGGAATCAGCCCCAGCATTTT. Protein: CASTPGPGRGNQPQHF. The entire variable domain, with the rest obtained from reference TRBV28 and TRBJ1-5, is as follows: DVKVTQSSRYLVKRTGEKVFLECVQDMDHENMFWYRQDPGLGLRLIYFSYDVKMKEKGDIPEGYSVSREKKERFSLILESASTNQTSMYLCASTPGPGRGNQPQHFGDGTRLSIL.

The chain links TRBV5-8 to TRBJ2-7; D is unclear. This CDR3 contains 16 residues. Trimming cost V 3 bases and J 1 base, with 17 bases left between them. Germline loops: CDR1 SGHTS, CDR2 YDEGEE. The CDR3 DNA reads TGTGCCAGCAGCTCCAGCGAGCCCTTTTTATCCTACGAGCAGTACTTC. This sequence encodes CASSSSEPFLSYEQYF.

The CDR3 reads CASLRGNEQFF. In nucleotides, the CDR3 is TGTGCCAGCCTCAGGGGGAATGAGCAGTTCTTC. V and J are TRBV6-5 and TRBJ2-1, with 7 bases lining up with TRBD1. The V segment lost 8 bases and the J segment 7 bases; nucleotides outside the gene matches: 2. The germline gives CDR1 MNHEY, CDR2 SVGAGI. This CDR3 region has 11 residues.

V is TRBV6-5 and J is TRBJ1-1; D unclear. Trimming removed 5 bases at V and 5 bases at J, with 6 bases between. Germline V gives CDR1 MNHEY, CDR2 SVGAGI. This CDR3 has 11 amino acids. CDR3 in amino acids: CASSPHTEAFF. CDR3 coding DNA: TGTGCCAGCAGTCCACATACTGAAGCTTTCTTT.

The CDR3 region is CASSSQGFANYGYTF. CDR3 DNA sequence: TGTGCCAGTAGTAGCCAGGGGTTTGCTAACTATGGCTACACCTTC. This chain uses TRBV19 with TRBJ1-2; D is possibly TRBD1 (6 bases). Trimming took off 4 bases at V and 0 bases at J, with 12 bases between the two ends. The CDR3 has 15 residues. CDR1 LNHDA and CDR2 SQIVND come from the germline V gene (reference sequence). The variable domain in full, with the rest retrieved from reference TRBV19 and TRBJ1-2, is DGGITQSPKYLFRKEGQNVTLSCEQNLNHDAMYWYRQDPGQGLRLIYYSQIVNDFQKGDIAEGYSVSREKKESFPLTVTSAQKNPTAFYLCASSSQGFANYGYTFGSGTRLTVV.

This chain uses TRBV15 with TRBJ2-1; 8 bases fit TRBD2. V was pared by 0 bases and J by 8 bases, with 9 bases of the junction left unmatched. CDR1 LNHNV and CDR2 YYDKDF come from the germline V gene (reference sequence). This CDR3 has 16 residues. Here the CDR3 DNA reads TGTGCCACCAGCAGAGATCGCGCGGGAGGCTGGGATGAGCAGTTCTTC. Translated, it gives CATSRDRAGGWDEQFF.

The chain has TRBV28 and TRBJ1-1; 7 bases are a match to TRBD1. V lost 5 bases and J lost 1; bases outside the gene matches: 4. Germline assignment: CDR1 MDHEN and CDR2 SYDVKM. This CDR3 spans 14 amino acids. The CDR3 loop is CASSLQGSNTEAFF. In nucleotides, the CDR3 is TGTGCCAGCAGTCTACAGGGGTCGAACACTGAAGCTTTCTTT. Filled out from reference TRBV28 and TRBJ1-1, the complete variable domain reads DVKVTQSSRYLVKRTGEKVFLECVQDMDHENMFWYRQDPGLGLRLIYFSYDVKMKEKGDIPEGYSVSREKKERFSLILESASTNQTSMYLCASSLQGSNTEAFFGQGTRLTVV.

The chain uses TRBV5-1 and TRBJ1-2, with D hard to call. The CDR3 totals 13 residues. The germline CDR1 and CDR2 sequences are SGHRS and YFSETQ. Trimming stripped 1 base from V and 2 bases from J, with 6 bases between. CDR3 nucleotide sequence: TGCGCCAGCAGCTTGACAACCAACTATGGCTACACCTTC. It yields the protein CASSLTTNYGYTF.

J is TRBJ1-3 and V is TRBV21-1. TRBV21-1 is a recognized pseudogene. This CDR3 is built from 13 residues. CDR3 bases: TGTGCCCGATCCGGGGTGTTTGGAAACACCATATATTTT. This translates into CARSGVFGNTIYF.

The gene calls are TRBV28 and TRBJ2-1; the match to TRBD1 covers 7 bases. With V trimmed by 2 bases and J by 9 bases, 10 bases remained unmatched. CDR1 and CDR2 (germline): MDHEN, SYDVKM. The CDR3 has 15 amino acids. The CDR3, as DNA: TGTGCCAGCAGTTTAATGACAGGGATTCAAGGTGAGCAGTTCTTC. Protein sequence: CASSLMTGIQGEQFF.

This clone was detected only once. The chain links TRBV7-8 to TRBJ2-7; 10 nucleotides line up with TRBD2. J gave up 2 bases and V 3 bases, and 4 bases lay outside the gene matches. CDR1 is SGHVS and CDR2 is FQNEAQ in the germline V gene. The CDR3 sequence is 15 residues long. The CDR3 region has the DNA TGTGCCAGCAGCTTTTGGCTAGCGGGGGCCTACGAGCAGTACTTC. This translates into CASSFWLAGAYEQYF.

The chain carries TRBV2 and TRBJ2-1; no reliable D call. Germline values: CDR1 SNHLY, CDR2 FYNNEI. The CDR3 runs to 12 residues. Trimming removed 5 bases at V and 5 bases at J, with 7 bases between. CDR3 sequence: CASSPEDNEQFF. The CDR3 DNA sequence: TGTGCCAGCAGTCCGGAAGACAATGAGCAGTTCTTC.

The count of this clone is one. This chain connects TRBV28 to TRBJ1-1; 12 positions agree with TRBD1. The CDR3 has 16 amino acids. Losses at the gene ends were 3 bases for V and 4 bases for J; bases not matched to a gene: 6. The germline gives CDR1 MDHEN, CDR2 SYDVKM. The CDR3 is CASSFGTGGVGTEAFF. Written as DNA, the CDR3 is TGTGCCAGCAGTTTTGGGACAGGGGGCGTAGGCACTGAAGCTTTCTTT.

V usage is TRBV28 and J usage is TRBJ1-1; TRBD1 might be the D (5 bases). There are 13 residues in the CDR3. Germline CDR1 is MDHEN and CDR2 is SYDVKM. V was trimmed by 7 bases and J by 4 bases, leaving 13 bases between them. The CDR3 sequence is CASTLWGVTEAFF. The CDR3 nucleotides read TGTGCCAGCACTCTTTGGGGGGTCACTGAAGCTTTCTTT.

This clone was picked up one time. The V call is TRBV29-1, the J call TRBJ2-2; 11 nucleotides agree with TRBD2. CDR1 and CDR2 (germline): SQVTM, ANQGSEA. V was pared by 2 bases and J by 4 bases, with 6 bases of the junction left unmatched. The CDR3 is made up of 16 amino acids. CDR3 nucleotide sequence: TGCAGCGTTGAATTTACTAGCGGGAGAGCCACCGGGGAGCTGTTTTTT. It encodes CSVEFTSGRATGELFF.

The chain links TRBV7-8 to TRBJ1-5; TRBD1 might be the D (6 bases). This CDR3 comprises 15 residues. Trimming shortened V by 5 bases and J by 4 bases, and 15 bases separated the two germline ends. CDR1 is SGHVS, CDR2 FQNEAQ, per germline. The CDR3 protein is CASSPRTAENQPQHF. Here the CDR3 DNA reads TGTGCCAGCAGCCCCAGGACAGCTGAAAATCAGCCCCAGCATTTT.

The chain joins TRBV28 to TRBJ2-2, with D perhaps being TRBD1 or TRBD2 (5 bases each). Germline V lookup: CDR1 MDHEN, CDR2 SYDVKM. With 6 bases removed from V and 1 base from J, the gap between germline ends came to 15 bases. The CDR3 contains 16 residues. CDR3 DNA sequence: TGTGCCAGCAGCCCCCTAGGGACCCGGAACACCGGGGAGCTGTTTTTT. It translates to CASSPLGTRNTGELFF.

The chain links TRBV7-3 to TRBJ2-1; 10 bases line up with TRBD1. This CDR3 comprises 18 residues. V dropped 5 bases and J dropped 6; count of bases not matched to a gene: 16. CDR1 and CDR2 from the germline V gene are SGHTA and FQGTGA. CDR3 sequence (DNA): TGTGCCAGCAGCCGGGACAGGGGAGCCGGGGCCGGCCTCAATGAGCAGTTCTTC. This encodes CASSRDRGAGAGLNEQFF.

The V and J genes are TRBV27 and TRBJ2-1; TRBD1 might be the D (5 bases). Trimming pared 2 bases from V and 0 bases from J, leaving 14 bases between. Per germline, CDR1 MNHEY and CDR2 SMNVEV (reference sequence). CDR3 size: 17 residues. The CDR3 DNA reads TGTGCCAGCAGTTTAGGGTTAGGGGCAGTCTCCTACAATGAGCAGTTCTTC. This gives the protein CASSLGLGAVSYNEQFF.

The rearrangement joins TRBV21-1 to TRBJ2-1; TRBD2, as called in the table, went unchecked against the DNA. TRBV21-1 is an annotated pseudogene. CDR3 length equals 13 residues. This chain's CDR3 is CANEAGGYNEQFF. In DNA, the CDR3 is TGTGCCAACGAAGCGGGAGGGTACAATGAGCAGTTCTTC.

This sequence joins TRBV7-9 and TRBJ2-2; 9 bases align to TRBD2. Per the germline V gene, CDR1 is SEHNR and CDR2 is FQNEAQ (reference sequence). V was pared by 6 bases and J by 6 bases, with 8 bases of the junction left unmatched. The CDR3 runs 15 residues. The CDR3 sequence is CASSTGTSSAGELFF. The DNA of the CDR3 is TGTGCCAGCAGTACCGGGACTAGCTCGGCCGGGGAGCTGTTTTTT.

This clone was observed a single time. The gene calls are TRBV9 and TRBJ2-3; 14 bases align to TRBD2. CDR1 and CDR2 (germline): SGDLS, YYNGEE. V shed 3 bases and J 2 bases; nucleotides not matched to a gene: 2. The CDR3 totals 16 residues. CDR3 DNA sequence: TGTGCCAGCAGCGGGACTAGCGGGAGGACCACAGATACGCAGTATTTT. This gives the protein CASSGTSGRTTDTQYF.

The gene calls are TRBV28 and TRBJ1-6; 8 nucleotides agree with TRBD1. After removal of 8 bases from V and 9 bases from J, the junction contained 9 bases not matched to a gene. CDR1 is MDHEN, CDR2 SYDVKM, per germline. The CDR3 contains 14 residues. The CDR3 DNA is TGTGCCAGCTCCTTGGACAGGGAGGGTTCACCCCTCCACTTT. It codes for CASSLDREGSPLHF.

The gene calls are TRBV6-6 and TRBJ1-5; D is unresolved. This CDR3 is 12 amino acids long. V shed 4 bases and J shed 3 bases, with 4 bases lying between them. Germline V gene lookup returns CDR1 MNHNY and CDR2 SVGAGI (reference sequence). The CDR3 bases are TGTGCCAGCAGTTTGGACAATCAGCCCCAGCATTTT. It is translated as CASSLDNQPQHF.

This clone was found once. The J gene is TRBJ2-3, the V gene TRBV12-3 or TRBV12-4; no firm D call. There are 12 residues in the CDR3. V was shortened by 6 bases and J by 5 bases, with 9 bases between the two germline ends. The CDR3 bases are TGTGCCAGCAGCCACCGGATAGATACGCAGTATTTT. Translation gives CASSHRIDTQYF.

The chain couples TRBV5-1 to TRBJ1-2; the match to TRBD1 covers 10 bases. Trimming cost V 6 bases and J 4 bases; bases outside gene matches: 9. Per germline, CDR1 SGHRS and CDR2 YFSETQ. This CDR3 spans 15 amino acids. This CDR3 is CASNPSGTGVYGYTF. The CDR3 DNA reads TGCGCCAGCAACCCTTCCGGGACAGGGGTCTATGGCTACACCTTC.